The sequence of this T cell receptor (beta chain) was determined in a study of blood T cell repertoires in COVID-19. The repertoire was sequenced with immunoSEQ multiplex PCR; TCRdb's copy has only in-frame clones and lacks some. Of 80,000 or so clones listed, more than 75% are singletons. V trimming: 4 bases; J trimming: 3 bases; junction bases outside the gene matches: 3. CDR1 is SGHRS, CDR2 YFSETQ, per germline. This CDR3 comprises 15 residues. The V gene is TRBV5-1, the J gene TRBJ2-1; 11 nucleotides agree with TRBD2. The sample comprised peripheral blood. The sequence was collected from a woman aged 55 to 70 with acute or convalescent COVID-19. Written as DNA, the CDR3 is TGCGCCAGCAGCCCGGGACTAGCGGACTACAATGAGCAGTTCTTC. It yields the protein CASSPGLADYNEQFF.